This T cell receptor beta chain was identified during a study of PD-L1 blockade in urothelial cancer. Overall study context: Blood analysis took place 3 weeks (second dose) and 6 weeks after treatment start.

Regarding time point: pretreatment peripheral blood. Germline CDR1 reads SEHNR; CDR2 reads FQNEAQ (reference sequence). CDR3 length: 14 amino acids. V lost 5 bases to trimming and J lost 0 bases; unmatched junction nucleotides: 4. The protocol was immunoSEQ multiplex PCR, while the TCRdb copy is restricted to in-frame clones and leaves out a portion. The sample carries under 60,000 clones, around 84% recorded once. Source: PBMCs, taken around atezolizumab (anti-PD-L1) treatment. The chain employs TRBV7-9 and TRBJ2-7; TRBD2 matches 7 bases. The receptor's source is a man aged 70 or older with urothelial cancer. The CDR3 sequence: CASSDTSDSYEQYF. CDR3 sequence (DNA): TGTGCCAGCAGCGATACTAGCGACTCCTACGAGCAGTACTTC.